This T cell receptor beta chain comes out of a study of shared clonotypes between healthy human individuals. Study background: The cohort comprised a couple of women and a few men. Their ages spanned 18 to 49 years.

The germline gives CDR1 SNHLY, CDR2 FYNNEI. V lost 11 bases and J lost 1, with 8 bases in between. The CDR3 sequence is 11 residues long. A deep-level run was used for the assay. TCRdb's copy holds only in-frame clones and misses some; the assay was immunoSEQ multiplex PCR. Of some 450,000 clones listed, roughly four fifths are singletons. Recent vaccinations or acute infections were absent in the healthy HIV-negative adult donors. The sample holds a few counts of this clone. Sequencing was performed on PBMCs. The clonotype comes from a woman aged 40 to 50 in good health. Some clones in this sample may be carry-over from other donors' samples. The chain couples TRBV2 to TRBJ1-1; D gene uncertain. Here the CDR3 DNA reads TGTGCCGGCGCACGGAACACTGAAGCTTTCTTT. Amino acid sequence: CAGARNTEAFF.